This is a list of T cell receptor beta chains from one sample in a study of shared clonotypes between healthy human individuals. Sequenced by immunoSEQ multiplex PCR; TCRdb stores in-frame clones only, minus some. Of a few hundred thousand clones in the sample, roughly four fifths were seen once. Sequencing was done on a sample of PBMCs. The receptors here all came from a woman aged 40-49 years in good health. Some clones in this sample may be carry-over from other donors' samples. Both conserved end residues are part of each CDR3. D genes are given only for firm matches. A clone size is listed for some rows: how often the clone was seen (once, few, many), or a class if it is expanded.

j_call	clone_size	d_call	v_call	cdr3_aa	cdr3_nt
TRBJ1-1	many	.	TRBV6-1	CASMRLWSNTEAFF	TGTGCCAGCATGAGGTTGTGGTCGAACACTGAAGCTTTCTTT
TRBJ1-4	.	.	TRBV2	CASSPNSATNEKLFF	TGTGCCAGCAGTCCTAACAGTGCAACTAATGAAAAACTGTTTTTT
TRBJ1-1	few	.	TRBV30	CAWSVSLQNTEAFF	TGTGCCTGGAGTGTATCTCTCCAGAACACTGAAGCTTTCTTT
TRBJ2-3	.	.	TRBV7-8	CASSSDRSSTDTQYF	TGTGCCAGCAGCTCGGACAGATCTAGCACAGATACGCAGTATTTT
TRBJ2-3	.	.	TRBV4-3	CASSQQTEDTQYF	TGCGCCAGCAGCCAGCAGACAGAAGATACGCAGTATTTT
TRBJ1-6	.	TRBD1	TRBV6-1	CASSAWTGSYSPLHF	TGTGCCAGCAGTGCCTGGACAGGGAGTTATTCACCCCTCCACTTT
TRBJ2-2	.	TRBD2	TRBV5-1	CASSPHGRGTSNTGELFF	TGCGCCAGCAGCCCGCACGGGCGGGGGACCTCGAACACCGGGGAGCTGTTTTTT
TRBJ2-2	few	TRBD2	TRBV7-3	CASSRTLAGAFTGELFF	TGTGCCAGCAGCAGGACTTTAGCGGGAGCGTTCACCGGGGAGCTGTTTTTT
TRBJ1-2	once	.	TRBV30	CAWSVGDGYTF	TGTGCCTGGAGTGTGGGAGATGGCTACACCTTC
TRBJ2-3	.	.	TRBV6-1	CATLGLVEDTQYF	TGTGCCACCTTGGGCCTGGTAGAAGATACGCAGTATTTT
TRBJ2-1	.	.	TRBV29-1	CSVGGAGKQFF	TGCAGCGTTGGCGGCGCCGGGAAGCAGTTCTTC
TRBJ1-5	.	TRBD1	TRBV2	CASSEKTGGNQPQHF	TGTGCCAGCAGTGAAAAGACAGGGGGCAATCAGCCCCAGCATTTT
TRBJ2-1	.	.	TRBV5-1	CASSGVAYNEQFF	TGCGCCAGCAGTGGGGTCGCCTACAATGAGCAGTTCTTC
TRBJ1-2	.	TRBD1	TRBV30	CAWSVSWTGVGYTF	TGTGCCTGGAGTGTCTCCTGGACAGGGGTTGGCTACACCTTC
TRBJ2-1	.	.	TRBV28	CASLGELYNEQFF	TGTGCCAGCCTGGGGGAGCTCTACAATGAGCAGTTCTTC
TRBJ2-3	.	.	TRBV5-4	CASRLADTQYF	TGTGCCAGCAGGCTGGCAGATACGCAGTATTTT
TRBJ2-5	few	TRBD2	TRBV11-2	CASSPVAGVETQYF	TGTGCCAGCAGCCCAGTAGCGGGAGTAGAGACCCAGTACTTC
TRBJ2-2	few	.	TRBV7-2	CASSLGLWNTGELFF	TGTGCCAGCAGCTTAGGCCTCTGGAACACCGGGGAGCTGTTTTTT
TRBJ1-2	.	.	TRBV29-1	CSVLDSVNYGYTF	TGCAGCGTTCTGGACAGCGTTAACTATGGCTACACCTTC
TRBJ2-7	.	.	TRBV5-6	CASCGEQYF	TGTGCCAGCTGCGGCGAGCAGTACTTC
TRBJ1-1	.	.	TRBV6-1	CASSWDPNTEAFF	TGTGCCAGCAGTTGGGACCCGAACACTGAAGCTTTCTTT
TRBJ2-2	.	.	TRBV30	CAWSVLLGATGELFF	TGTGCCTGGAGTGTACTACTAGGAGCCACCGGGGAGCTGTTTTTT
TRBJ2-1	.	TRBD1	TRBV5-1	CASSFSGTEIHEQFF	TGCGCCAGCAGCTTCTCCGGGACAGAAATCCATGAGCAGTTCTTC
TRBJ2-1	.	.	TRBV30	CAWATGTTNYNEQFF	TGTGCCTGGGCAACCGGGACAACGAACTACAATGAGCAGTTCTTC
TRBJ2-3	.	.	TRBV19	CASSIRVPDTQYF	TGTGCCAGTAGTATCAGGGTTCCAGATACGCAGTATTTT
TRBJ1-5	.	TRBD1	TRBV7-2	CASSPRTGAQPQHF	TGTGCCAGCAGCCCTAGGACAGGGGCTCAGCCCCAGCATTTT
TRBJ2-1	.	.	TRBV2	CASSLTGTSGYEQFF	TGTGCCAGCAGTCTCACCGGGACCTCGGGTTATGAGCAGTTCTTC
TRBJ2-3	.	.	TRBV7-9	CASSLVADHTDTQYF	TGTGCCAGCAGCTTAGTGGCAGATCATACAGATACGCAGTATTTT
TRBJ1-1	.	.	TRBV2	CASRVQGYTEAFF	TGTGCCAGCAGAGTACAGGGCTACACTGAAGCTTTCTTT
TRBJ2-4	.	TRBD2	TRBV28	CASSPHSGRGNIQYF	TGTGCCAGCAGTCCTCATAGCGGGAGAGGAAACATTCAGTACTTC
TRBJ1-5	.	.	TRBV7-3	CASSSGHLTSQPQHF	TGTGCCAGCAGCTCGGGACACCTCACGAGTCAGCCCCAGCATTTT
TRBJ1-1	many	.	TRBV30	CACSPRIMNTEAFF	TGTGCCTGTTCCCCCAGGATTATGAACACTGAAGCTTTCTTT
TRBJ2-3	.	.	TRBV19	CASSPGPFTDTQYF	TGTGCCAGTAGCCCGGGACCCTTCACAGATACGCAGTATTTT
TRBJ2-1	.	.	TRBV5-1	CASSFSGVGNEQFF	TGCGCCAGCAGCTTTAGCGGCGTGGGGAATGAGCAGTTCTTC
TRBJ2-7	.	.	TRBV7-9	CASSPLVEQYF	TGTGCCAGCAGCCCCCTAGTCGAGCAGTACTTC
TRBJ2-3	.	TRBD2	TRBV4-1	CASSPGLAGGSDTQYF	TGCGCCAGCAGCCCGGGACTAGCGGGAGGGTCAGATACGCAGTATTTT
TRBJ2-3	.	.	TRBV10-2	CASKAGGRSTDTQYF	TGCGCCAGCAAGGCGGGCGGCAGGAGCACAGATACGCAGTATTTT
TRBJ2-1	.	.	TRBV15	CATSRDGRYNEQFF	TGTGCCACCAGCAGAGACGGCCGTTACAATGAGCAGTTCTTC
TRBJ2-7	.	.	TRBV21-1	CASSFIGRGQGLAGREQYF	TGTGCCAGCAGCTTTATCGGCAGGGGCCAGGGACTAGCGGGACGCGAGCAGTACTTC
TRBJ1-3	.	.	TRBV28	CASILGGAGNTIYF	TGTGCCAGCATCCTAGGGGGAGCTGGAAACACCATATATTTT
TRBJ2-1	.	.	TRBV7-2	CASSLVSGTPPYNEQFF	TGTGCCAGCAGCTTAGTTTCCGGGACTCCGCCCTACAATGAGCAGTTCTTC
TRBJ2-1	.	TRBD2	TRBV19	CASSGLAVNEQFF	TGTGCCAGTAGCGGACTAGCGGTCAATGAGCAGTTCTTC
TRBJ2-7	.	TRBD2	TRBV30	CAYTTLAGSDEQYF	TGTGCCTACACCACATTAGCGGGATCGGATGAGCAGTACTTC
TRBJ2-2	many	.	TRBV5-1	CASSLGLSNTGELFF	TGCGCCAGCAGCTTGGGACTATCGAACACCGGGGAGCTGTTTTTT
TRBJ2-3	.	.	TRBV27	CASSRPTGRFTDTQYF	TGTGCCAGCAGCCGCCCGACAGGTCGTTTCACAGATACGCAGTATTTT
TRBJ2-7	.	.	TRBV28	CASSFRLWDNSYEQYF	TGTGCCAGCAGTTTCAGGCTCTGGGACAACTCCTACGAGCAGTACTTC
TRBJ1-6	once	TRBD1	TRBV7-2	CASRNRDSSYNSPLHF	TGTGCCAGCAGAAACCGGGACAGCTCCTATAATTCACCCCTCCACTTT
TRBJ2-7	few	.	TRBV21-1	CASSTYRQVYCEQYF	TGTGCCAGCAGCACCTACAGGCAGGTGTACTGCGAGCAGTACTTC
TRBJ1-5	.	.	TRBV5-5	CASRPGPYSNQPQHF	TGTGCCAGCAGACCGGGACCTTATAGCAATCAGCCCCAGCATTTT
TRBJ1-3	.	TRBD1	TRBV29-1	CSGLGQGNTIYF	TGCAGCGGACTGGGACAGGGAAACACCATATATTTT
TRBJ2-7	.	TRBD2	TRBV19	CASRQSGGAYEQYF	TGTGCCAGCAGACAGAGCGGGGGGGCCTACGAGCAGTACTTC